The 16 T cell receptor beta chains in this list originate from one sample, sequenced in a study of blood T cell repertoires in COVID-19. Sequencing was performed with immunoSEQ multiplex PCR; in TCRdb, only in-frame clones are kept and a portion is missing. The sample includes some 460,000 clones, approximately 90% of them seen just once. The sample consisted of PBMCs or T cells enriched from blood (not recorded which). The source of these receptors is a woman aged 18-29 years who had recovered from COVID-19.

The chain uses TRBV6-5 and TRBJ1-4, with D hard to call. Trimming removed 7 bases from V and 8 bases from J, with 14 bases in between. Per the germline V gene, CDR1 is MNHEY and CDR2 is SVGAGI. This CDR3 is 13 amino acids long. CDR3 region: CASKEDLGEKLFF. The CDR3, as DNA: TGTGCCAGCAAAGAGGACTTAGGGGAAAAACTGTTTTTT.

This clone was counted once. Other DNA sequences within the sample encode an identical CDR3. V usage is TRBV30 and J usage is TRBJ1-5; D not resolved. Trimming took 0 bases from V and 2 from J, leaving 8 bases between them. The CDR3 is 14 amino acids. Germline V gene lookup returns CDR1 GTSNPN and CDR2 SVGIG (reference sequence). The CDR3 sequence is CAWSVSGGNQPQHF. In DNA form, the CDR3 reads TGTGCCTGGAGTGTATCAGGTGGCAATCAGCCCCAGCATTTT. Full variable domain (missing parts from reference TRBV30 and TRBJ1-5): SQTIHQWPATLVQPVGSPLSLECTVEGTSNPNLYWYRQAAGRGLQLLFYSVGIGQISSEVPQNLSASRPQDRQFILSSKKLLLSDSGFYLCAWSVSGGNQPQHFGDGTRLSIL.

The chain combines TRBV5-8 with TRBJ2-1; D is possibly TRBD2 (7 bases). Germline CDR1 reads SGHTS; CDR2 reads YDEGEE. This CDR3 contains 14 residues. V was cut by 4 bases and J by 10 bases, with 18 bases left in between. The CDR3 nucleotides are TGTGCCAGCAGCCGGGGGGCCCTGGCGAGGGAGCAGTTCTTC. Translation gives CASSRGALAREQFF.

The gene calls are TRBV9 and TRBJ1-5; no clear D. With 0 bases removed from V and 6 bases from J, the gap between germline ends came to 13 bases. Germline assignment: CDR1 SGDLS and CDR2 YYNGEE. The CDR3 sequence is 15 residues long. The CDR3 DNA sequence: TGTGCCAGCAGCGTAGACGGAGGAGGTAGTCAGCCCCAGCATTTT. Translating it yields CASSVDGGGSQPQHF.

This clone was seen once. The chain couples TRBV6-5 to TRBJ2-1; D perhaps matches TRBD1 (6 bases). The ends were cut back, 2 bases at V and 2 bases at J, with 10 bases in the middle. The CDR3 is 15 residues long. The germline V gene has CDR1 MNHEY and CDR2 SVGAGI. CDR3 nucleotides: TGTGCCAGCAGTTACGGGACAAGAGCCTACAATGAGCAGTTCTTC. Translated: CASSYGTRAYNEQFF.

V usage is TRBV30 and J usage is TRBJ1-3; weak D call: TRBD1 (6 bases). Trimming pared 0 bases from V and 3 bases from J, leaving 9 bases between. The CDR3 is 14 amino acids. Per germline, CDR1 GTSNPN and CDR2 SVGIG (reference sequence). CDR3 in amino acids: CAWSVRQVGNTIYF. As DNA, the CDR3 is TGTGCCTGGAGTGTTCGACAGGTTGGAAACACCATATATTTT.

The CDR3 reads CASSPASGTGNTGELFF. Here the CDR3 DNA reads TGTGCCAGCAGCCCCGCTAGTGGCACGGGGAACACCGGGGAGCTGTTTTTT. This chain connects TRBV11-3 to TRBJ2-2, with no clear D. V gave up 5 bases and J gave up 1 base, with 17 bases separating them. The CDR3 runs 17 residues. The germline CDR1 and CDR2 sequences are SGHNT and YENEEA.

The gene calls are TRBV29-1 and TRBJ1-1; D remains unclear. V lost 5 bases and J lost 2, with 9 bases in between. The CDR3 is 12 residues long. The V gene's germline CDR1 is SQVTM and CDR2 ANQGSEA. CDR3 DNA: TGCAGCGTTACCAGGATTAACACTGAAGCTTTCTTT. This sequence encodes CSVTRINTEAFF.

The rearrangement uses TRBV4-1 and TRBJ2-3; 9 bases are shared with TRBD2. The germline CDR1 and CDR2 sequences are MGHRA and YSYEKL. This CDR3 contains 15 residues. V was clipped by 2 bases and J by 6 bases; unmatched bases: 6. The CDR3 spells CASSQPLAGRDTQYF. CDR3 sequence (DNA): TGCGCCAGCAGCCAACCCCTAGCGGGGAGGGATACGCAGTATTTT.

J is TRBJ1-4 and V is TRBV29-1; possibly TRBD1 for D (6 bases). Germline V gives CDR1 SQVTM, CDR2 ANQGSEA. The CDR3 sequence is 13 residues long. Trimming stripped 6 bases from V and 8 bases from J, with 16 bases between. The CDR3 DNA sequence: TGCAGCGTCGGAGTACAGGGAGGGGAAAAACTGTTTTTT. This sequence encodes CSVGVQGGEKLFF.

The chain employs TRBV11-2 and TRBJ1-1; weak D call: TRBD1 (5 bases). The V end was cut by 3 bases, the J end by 1 base, with 9 bases between. CDR3 length: 14 amino acids. The germline CDR1 and CDR2 sequences are SGHAT and FQNNGV. The CDR3 spells CASSLNRPNTEAFF. CDR3 bases: TGTGCCAGCAGCTTGAACAGGCCGAACACTGAAGCTTTCTTT.

This chain uses TRBV2 with TRBJ1-4; a possible D gene is TRBD1 (6 bases). V dropped 5 bases and J dropped 8 bases, with 15 bases sitting between them. Germline CDR1 SNHLY, CDR2 FYNNEI. This CDR3 is built from 14 residues. The CDR3 is CASSMTGESEKLFF. CDR3 nucleotide sequence: TGTGCCAGCAGTATGACAGGAGAAAGCGAAAAACTGTTTTTT. Using reference TRBV2 and TRBJ1-4 for the parts outside the CDR3, the full variable domain is EPEVTQTPSHQVTQMGQEVILRCVPISNHLYFYWYRQILGQKVEFLVSFYNNEISEKSEIFDDQFSVERPDGSNFTLKIRSTKLEDSAMYFCASSMTGESEKLFFGSGTQLSVL.

This chain uses TRBV12-3 or TRBV12-4 with TRBJ1-2, with a tentative D call TRBD1 (6 bases). Trimming shortened V by 5 bases and J by 6 bases, and 13 bases separated the two germline ends. CDR3 length: 13 amino acids. CDR3 residues: CASSRSNRDGYTF. In DNA form, the CDR3 reads TGTGCCAGCAGTCGATCAAACAGGGATGGCTACACCTTC.

V is TRBV28 and J is TRBJ1-1; D is unresolved. The V end was cut by 2 bases, the J end by 2 bases, with 12 bases between. Looked up from germline, CDR1 is MDHEN and CDR2 is SYDVKM. CDR3 length equals 15 residues. Written as DNA, the CDR3 is TGTGCCAGCAGTTTACGGGGAAGGTACAACACTGAAGCTTTCTTT. Encoded protein: CASSLRGRYNTEAFF.

The chain has TRBV10-3 and TRBJ1-6; a weak D match, TRBD1 (5 bases). The V gene's germline CDR1 is ENHRY and CDR2 SYGVKD. V lost 8 bases and J lost 7, with 15 bases in between. The CDR3 covers 14 residues. CDR3 DNA sequence: TGTGCCATCGGGGACTTCCAACGGAATTCACCCCTCCACTTT. Amino acids: CAIGDFQRNSPLHF.

The rearrangement uses TRBV19 and TRBJ1-3; 8 bases agree with TRBD1. V shed 4 bases and J 3 bases; nucleotides not matched to a gene: 8. CDR3 length: 16 residues. The germline gives CDR1 LNHDA, CDR2 SQIVND (reference sequence). The CDR3 reads CASSTPRTGHGNTIYF. Here the CDR3 DNA reads TGTGCCAGTAGTACGCCCAGGACAGGGCATGGAAACACCATATATTTT. The variable domain in full, completed from reference TRBV19 and TRBJ1-3, reads DGGITQSPKYLFRKEGQNVTLSCEQNLNHDAMYWYRQDPGQGLRLIYYSQIVNDFQKGDIAEGYSVSREKKESFPLTVTSAQKNPTAFYLCASSTPRTGHGNTIYFGEGSWLTVV.